One and the same sample provided the 2 T cell receptor beta chains below, sequenced in a study of OX40 agonist ivuxolimab in advanced cancers. Sequenced by immunoSEQ multiplex PCR; TCRdb stores in-frame clones only, minus some. This repertoire shows some 31,000 clones, 70% to 90% found once; its top ten account for 25%. Sequenced material: CD4+ or CD8+ T cells sorted from blood, taken in a trial of the OX40 agonist ivuxolimab. Source of these receptors: an adult with an advanced solid tumor such as melanoma, head and neck, liver or kidney cancer.

A single count supports this clone. V gene TRBV5-4 combines with J gene TRBJ2-7; 7 positions agree with TRBD2. The V and J ends lost 9 bases and 3 bases, in that order; junction bases with no gene match: 6. The CDR3 totals 12 residues. Germline V lookup: CDR1 SGHNT, CDR2 YYREEE (reference sequence). DNA for the CDR3: TGTGCCATGGGGGGGAGCATCTACGAGCAGTACTTC. Protein product: CAMGGSIYEQYF.

The chain uses TRBV7-2 and TRBJ2-3; 7 nucleotides match TRBD2. The CDR3 has 15 amino acids. V gave up 1 base and J gave up 6 bases; unmatched junction bases: 7. Germline V gives CDR1 SGHTA, CDR2 FQGNSA. This CDR3 is CASSLDSGRRDTQYF. The CDR3 DNA sequence: TGTGCCAGCAGCTTAGATAGCGGGCGGCGGGATACGCAGTATTTT.